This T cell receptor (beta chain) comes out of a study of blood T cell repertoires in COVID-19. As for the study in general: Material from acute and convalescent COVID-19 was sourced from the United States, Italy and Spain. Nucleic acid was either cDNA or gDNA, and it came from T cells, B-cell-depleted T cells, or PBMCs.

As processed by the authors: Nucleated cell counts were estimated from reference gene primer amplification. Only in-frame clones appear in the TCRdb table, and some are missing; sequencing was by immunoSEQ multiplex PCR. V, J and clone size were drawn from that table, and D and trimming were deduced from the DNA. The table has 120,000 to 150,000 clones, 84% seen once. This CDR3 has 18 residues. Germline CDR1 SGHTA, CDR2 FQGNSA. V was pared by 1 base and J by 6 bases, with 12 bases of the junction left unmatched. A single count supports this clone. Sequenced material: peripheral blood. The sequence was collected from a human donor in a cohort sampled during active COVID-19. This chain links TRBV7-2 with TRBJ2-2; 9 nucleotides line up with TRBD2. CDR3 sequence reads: CASSLGPSGKWVAGELFF. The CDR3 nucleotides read TGTGCCAGCAGCTTAGGGCCTAGCGGGAAATGGGTGGCCGGGGAGCTGTTTTTT. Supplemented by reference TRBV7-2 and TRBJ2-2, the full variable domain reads GAGVSQSPSNKVTEKGKDVELRCDPISGHTALYWYRQSLGQGLEFLIYFQGNSAPDKSGLPSDRFSAERTGGSVSTLTIQRTQQEDSAVYLCASSLGPSGKWVAGELFFGEGSRLTVL.